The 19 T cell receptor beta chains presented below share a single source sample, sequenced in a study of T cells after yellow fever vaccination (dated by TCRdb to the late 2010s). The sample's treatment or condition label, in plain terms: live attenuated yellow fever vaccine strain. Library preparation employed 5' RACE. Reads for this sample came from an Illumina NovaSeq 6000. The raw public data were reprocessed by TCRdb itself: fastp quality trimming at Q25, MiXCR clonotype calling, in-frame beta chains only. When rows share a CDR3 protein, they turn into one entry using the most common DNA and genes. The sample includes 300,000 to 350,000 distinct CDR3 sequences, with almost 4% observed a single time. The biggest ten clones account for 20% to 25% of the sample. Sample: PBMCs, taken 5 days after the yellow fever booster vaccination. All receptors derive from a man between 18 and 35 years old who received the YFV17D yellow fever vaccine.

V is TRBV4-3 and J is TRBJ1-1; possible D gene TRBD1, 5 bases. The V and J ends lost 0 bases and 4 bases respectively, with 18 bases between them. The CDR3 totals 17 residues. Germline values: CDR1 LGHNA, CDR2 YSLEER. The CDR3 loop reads CASSQDLGAGKGTEAFF. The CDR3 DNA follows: TGCGCCAGCAGCCAAGATCTTGGGGCAGGGAAGGGCACTGAAGCTTTCTTT.

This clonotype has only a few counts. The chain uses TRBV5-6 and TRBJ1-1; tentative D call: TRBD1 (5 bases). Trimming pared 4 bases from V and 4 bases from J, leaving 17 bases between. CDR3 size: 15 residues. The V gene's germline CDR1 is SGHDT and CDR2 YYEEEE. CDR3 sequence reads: CASSPGVGDGTEAFF. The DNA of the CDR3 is TGTGCCAGCAGCCCGGGGGTCGGGGACGGCACTGAAGCTTTCTTT.

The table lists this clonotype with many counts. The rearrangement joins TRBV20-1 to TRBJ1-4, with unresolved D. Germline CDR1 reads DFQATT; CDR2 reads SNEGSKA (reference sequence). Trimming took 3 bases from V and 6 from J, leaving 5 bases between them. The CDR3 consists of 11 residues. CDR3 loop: CSASKDEKLFF. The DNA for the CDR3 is TGCAGTGCTAGTAAGGATGAAAAACTGTTTTTT.

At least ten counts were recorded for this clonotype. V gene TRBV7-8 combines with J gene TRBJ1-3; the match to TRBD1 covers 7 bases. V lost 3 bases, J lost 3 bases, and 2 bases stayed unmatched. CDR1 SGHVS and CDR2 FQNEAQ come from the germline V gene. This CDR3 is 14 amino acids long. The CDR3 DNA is TGTGCCAGCAGCTTCGACAGGGTTGGAAACACCATATATTTT. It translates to CASSFDRVGNTIYF.

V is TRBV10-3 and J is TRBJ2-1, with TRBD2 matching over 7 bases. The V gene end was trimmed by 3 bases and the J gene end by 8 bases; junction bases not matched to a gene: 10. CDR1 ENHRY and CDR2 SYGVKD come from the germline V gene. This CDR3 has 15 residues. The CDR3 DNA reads TGTGCCATCAGTGAAAGGACTAGAACCGGCGATGAGCAGTTCTTC. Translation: CAISERTRTGDEQFF.

The CDR3 nucleotides read TGCGCCAGCAGCCTCCGGGGGGACCCGGAGACCCAGTACTTC. Translation gives CASSLRGDPETQYF. The V call is TRBV4-1, the J call TRBJ2-5, with TRBD2 matching 7 bases. Germline CDR1 and CDR2: MGHRA and YSYEKL. The CDR3 is 14 residues long. The ends lost 4 bases at V and 5 bases at J; junction bases unmatched: 7.

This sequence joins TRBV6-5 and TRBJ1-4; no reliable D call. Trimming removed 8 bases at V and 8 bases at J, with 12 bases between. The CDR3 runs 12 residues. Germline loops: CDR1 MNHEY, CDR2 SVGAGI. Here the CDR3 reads CASRSGVEKLFF. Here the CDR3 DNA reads TGTGCCAGCCGTTCTGGAGTAGAAAAACTGTTTTTT.

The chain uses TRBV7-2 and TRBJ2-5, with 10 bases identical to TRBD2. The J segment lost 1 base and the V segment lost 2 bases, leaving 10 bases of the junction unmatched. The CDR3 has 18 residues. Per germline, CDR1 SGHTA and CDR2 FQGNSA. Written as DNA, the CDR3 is TGTGCCAGCAGCTTATCGGCTAGCGGGGGCCCTTTCCAAGAGACCCAGTACTTC. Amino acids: CASSLSASGGPFQETQYF.

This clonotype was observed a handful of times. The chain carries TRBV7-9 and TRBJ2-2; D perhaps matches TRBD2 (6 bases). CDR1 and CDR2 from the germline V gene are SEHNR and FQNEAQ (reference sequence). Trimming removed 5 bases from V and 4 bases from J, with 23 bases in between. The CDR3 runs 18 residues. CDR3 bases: TGTGCCAGCAGCCACACCGGACTACACTTCGGTGTCACCGGGGAGCTGTTTTTT. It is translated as CASSHTGLHFGVTGELFF.

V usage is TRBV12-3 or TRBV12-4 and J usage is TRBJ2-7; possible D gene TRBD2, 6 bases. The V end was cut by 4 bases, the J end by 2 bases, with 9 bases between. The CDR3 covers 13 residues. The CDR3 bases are TGTGCCAGCAGTTCTGGGGAGGCCTACGAGCAGTACTTC. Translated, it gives CASSSGEAYEQYF.

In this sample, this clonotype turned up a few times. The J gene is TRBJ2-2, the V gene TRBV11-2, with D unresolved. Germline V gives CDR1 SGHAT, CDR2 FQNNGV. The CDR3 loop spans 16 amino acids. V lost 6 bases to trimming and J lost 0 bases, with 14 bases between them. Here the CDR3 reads CASRPLPRTNTGELFF. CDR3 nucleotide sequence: TGTGCCAGCAGACCTTTACCGAGAACGAACACCGGGGAGCTGTTTTTT.

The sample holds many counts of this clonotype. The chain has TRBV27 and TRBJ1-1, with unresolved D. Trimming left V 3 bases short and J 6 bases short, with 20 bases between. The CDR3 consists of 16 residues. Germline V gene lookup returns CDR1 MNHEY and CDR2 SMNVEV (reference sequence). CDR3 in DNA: TGTGCCAGCAGTTTTCGGGCCGGCCCCGAACTCTCTGAAGCTTTCTTT. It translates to CASSFRAGPELSEAFF.

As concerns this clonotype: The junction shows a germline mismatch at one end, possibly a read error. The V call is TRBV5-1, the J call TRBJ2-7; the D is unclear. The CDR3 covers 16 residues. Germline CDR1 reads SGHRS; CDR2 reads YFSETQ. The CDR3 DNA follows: TGCGCCAGCAGCTTGGATCACGGGCCATCTTCCTGCGAGCAGTACTTC. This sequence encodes CASSLDHGPSSCEQYF.

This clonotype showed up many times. The chain's CDR3 is CASSLDARETGELFF. The CDR3 nucleotides are TGCGCCAGCAGCTTGGACGCTAGAGAAACCGGGGAGCTGTTTTTT. The chain joins TRBV5-1 to TRBJ2-2; D gene ambiguous. The CDR3 sequence is 15 residues long. With 0 bases removed from V and 5 bases from J, the gap between germline ends came to 11 bases. Germline CDR1 and CDR2: SGHRS and YFSETQ.

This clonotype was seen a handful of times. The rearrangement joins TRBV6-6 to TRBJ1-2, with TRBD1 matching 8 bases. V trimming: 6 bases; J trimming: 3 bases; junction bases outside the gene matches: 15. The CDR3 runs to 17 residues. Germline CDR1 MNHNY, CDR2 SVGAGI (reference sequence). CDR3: CASSPTRSGGRDYGYTF. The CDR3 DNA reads TGTGCCAGCAGCCCCACTCGATCAGGGGGCCGTGACTATGGCTACACCTTC.

The CDR3 reads CASSYSSGQGESNQPQHF. In nucleotides, the CDR3 is TGTGCCAGCAGTTACTCGTCGGGGCAGGGGGAAAGCAATCAGCCCCAGCATTTT. The chain is built from TRBV6-2 or TRBV6-3 and TRBJ1-5; TRBD1 matches at 7 bases. V was clipped by 0 bases and J by 1 base; unmatched bases: 9. Germline CDR1 and CDR2: MNHEY and SVGEGT. The length of the CDR3 is 18 residues.

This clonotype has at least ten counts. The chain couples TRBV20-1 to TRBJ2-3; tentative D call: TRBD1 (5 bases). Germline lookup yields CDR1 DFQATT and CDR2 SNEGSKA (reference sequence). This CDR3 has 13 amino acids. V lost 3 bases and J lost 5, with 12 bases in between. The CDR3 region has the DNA TGCAGTGCTAGGGGGCCTTGGGGAGATACGCAGTATTTT. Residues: CSARGPWGDTQYF.

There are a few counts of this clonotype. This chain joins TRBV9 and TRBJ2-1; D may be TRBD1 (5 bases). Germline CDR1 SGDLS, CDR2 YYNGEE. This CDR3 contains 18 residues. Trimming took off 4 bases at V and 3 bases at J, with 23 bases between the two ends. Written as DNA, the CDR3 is TGTGCCAGCAGCTCCCGCGCCCCTGACAGCAAGATCTACAATGAGCAGTTCTTC. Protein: CASSSRAPDSKIYNEQFF.

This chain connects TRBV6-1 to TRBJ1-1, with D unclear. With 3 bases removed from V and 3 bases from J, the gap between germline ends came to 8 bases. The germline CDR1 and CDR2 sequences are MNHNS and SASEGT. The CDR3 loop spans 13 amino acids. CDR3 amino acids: CASSDWVYTEAFF. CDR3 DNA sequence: TGTGCCAGCAGTGATTGGGTCTACACTGAAGCTTTCTTT.